Below, one T cell receptor beta chain is given with its context. Deletions cut 8 bases from V and 5 bases from J, with 21 bases between. Germline lookup yields CDR1 KGHDR and CDR2 SFDVKD. The CDR3 runs to 16 residues. The record originates from a study of blood T cell repertoires in COVID-19. Study-level background: Samples came from the United States, Italy and Spain, spanning acute and convalescent COVID-19.

Assay used: immunoSEQ multiplex PCR; TCRdb lists only in-frame clones, some missing. The table records more than 200,000 clones, around 84% of them present only once. V and J are TRBV24-1 and TRBJ1-5; D is ambiguous. Source material: PBMCs or T cells enriched from blood (not recorded which). The origin of this receptor is a man aged 25 to 45 with acute COVID-19. CDR3 in DNA: TGTGCCACCATGGATCGGTCCGGCCCGGGGTATCAGCCCCAGCATTTT. Its protein product is CATMDRSGPGYQPQHF.